Presented here are 30 T cell receptor beta chains from one specimen sequenced in a study of regulatory T cells in long-lasting Graves disease. For TCR beta, libraries came from iRepertoire HTBI primers and Arm-PCR of CDR3 regions. One entry per CDR3 protein results from TCRdb running MiXCR on the multiplex PCR reads. The sample includes hundreds of thousands of distinct CDR3 sequences, approximately 15% seen only once; the top ten take around 27%. Stated time point: newly diagnosed GD, antithyroid drugs for less than 3 months. Researchers made the TCR library from RNA that was extracted from PBMCs. The data were also submitted as part of a second study, on T cells in Graves' hyperthyroidism and ophthalmopathy.

Sequenced here: peripheral blood mononuclear cells (PBMCs), sampled at new diagnosis, from a patient treated with antithyroid drugs. The source of these receptors is a man aged 40-49 years with Graves disease.

This clonotype was recorded at least ten times. This rearrangement joins TRBV6-2 or TRBV6-3 to TRBJ2-1; tentatively, D is TRBD2 (5 bases). The CDR3 is made up of 14 amino acids. V lost 2 bases and J lost 7, with 12 bases in between. The germline V gene encodes CDR1 MNHEY and CDR2 SVGEGT. The CDR3 region is CASSYIAPGNEQFF. The DNA for the CDR3 is TGTGCCAGCAGTTACATTGCCCCGGGGAATGAGCAGTTCTTC.

This clonotype was observed at least ten times. V usage is TRBV30 and J usage is TRBJ1-1; 7 bases map to TRBD1. The CDR3 is made up of 12 amino acids. Per the germline V gene, CDR1 is GTSNPN and CDR2 is SVGIG (reference sequence). The junction had 6 bases not matched to a gene; V was cut back by 4 bases and J by 7 bases. CDR3: CAWTDRADEAFF. Here the CDR3 DNA reads TGTGCCTGGACCGACAGGGCGGATGAAGCTTTCTTT.

Many counts were recorded for this clonotype. The genes are TRBV12-3 or TRBV12-4 and TRBJ2-7; TRBD1 is a possible D gene (6 bases). The CDR3 is 15 amino acids. The V gene lost 5 bases and the J gene lost 0 bases, with 14 bases spanning the gap. DNA of the CDR3: TGTGCCAGCAGTATAGGACAGCTAAGCTCCTACGAGCAGTACTTC. Translating it yields CASSIGQLSSYEQYF.

This clonotype was counted ten times or more. The J gene is TRBJ1-2, the V gene TRBV28, with 9 bases lining up with TRBD1. The CDR3 spans 18 residues. V was clipped by 4 bases and J by 3 bases; unmatched bases: 15. Looked up from germline, CDR1 is MDHEN and CDR2 is SYDVKM. CDR3: CASSSLGTGPFSYYGYTF. CDR3 DNA: TGTGCCAGCAGTTCCCTCGGGACAGGGCCATTTTCCTACTATGGCTACACCTTC.

This clonotype was recorded many times. The chain recombines TRBV11-2 with TRBJ1-4; possible D gene TRBD1, 5 bases. Germline CDR1 and CDR2: SGHAT and FQNNGV. CDR3 length: 16 amino acids. V dropped 3 bases and J dropped 6 bases, with 17 bases sitting between them. The CDR3 nucleotides are TGTGCCAGCAGCTTGCTAGGGACTATGGCCCATGAAAAACTGTTTTTT. Translated: CASSLLGTMAHEKLFF. The entire variable domain, with the rest obtained from reference TRBV11-2 and TRBJ1-4, is as follows: EAGVAQSPRYKIIEKRQSVAFWCNPISGHATLYWYQQILGQGPKLLIQFQNNGVVDDSQLPKDRFSAERLKGVDSTLKIQPAKLEDSAVYLCASSLLGTMAHEKLFFGSGTQLSVL.

The table lists this clonotype with many counts. The V call is TRBV6-5, the J call TRBJ1-5, with 7 nucleotides matching TRBD1. The germline V gene has CDR1 MNHEY and CDR2 SVGAGI. The CDR3 has 14 amino acids. V dropped 2 bases and J dropped 9; count of bases not matched to a gene: 7. The CDR3, as DNA: TGTGCCAGCAGTTACACAGGGGAAATTGCGCCCCAGCATTTT. This encodes CASSYTGEIAPQHF.

The V and J genes are TRBV20-1 and TRBJ2-2; the D call may be TRBD1 or TRBD2 (5 bases each). Germline lookup yields CDR1 DFQATT and CDR2 SNEGSKA (reference sequence). The CDR3 totals 13 residues. V lost 3 bases and J lost 6, with 11 bases in between. As DNA, the CDR3 is TGCAGTGCTAGTGGGACCTCGGCCGGGGAGCTGTTTTTT. Translated: CSASGTSAGELFF.

The chain combines TRBV2 with TRBJ1-2; D gene unclear. There are 18 residues in the CDR3. CDR1 is SNHLY and CDR2 is FYNNEI in the germline V gene. V was pared by 6 bases and J by 0 bases, with 23 bases between. The CDR3 DNA is TGTGCCAGCAGCGTAGAGGAATGGGAGGGCCCAACTAACTATGGCTACACCTTC. It encodes CASSVEEWEGPTNYGYTF.

This clonotype was seen more than once but under ten times. This sequence joins TRBV20-1 and TRBJ2-1; D uncertain. Germline V lookup: CDR1 DFQATT, CDR2 SNEGSKA (reference sequence). Trimming stripped 7 bases from V and 7 bases from J, with 11 bases between. The CDR3 covers 11 residues. In DNA, the CDR3 is TGCAGTGTCTTTAGAGCAAATGAGCAGTTCTTC. It codes for CSVFRANEQFF.

This clonotype was seen at least ten times. V gene TRBV28 combines with J gene TRBJ1-2; tentatively, D is TRBD1 (5 bases). V dropped 4 bases and J dropped 8 bases, with 17 bases sitting between them. CDR3 length: 14 residues. CDR1 and CDR2 (germline): MDHEN, SYDVKM. The chain's CDR3 is CASSSNPKTVGYTF. CDR3 bases: TGTGCCAGCAGTTCCAACCCGAAGACAGTCGGCTACACCTTC.

V usage is TRBV5-1 and J usage is TRBJ2-7; 7 positions match TRBD2. The CDR3 is 14 amino acids. In germline, CDR1 is SGHRS, CDR2 YFSETQ. The V gene end was trimmed by 4 bases and the J gene end by 1 base; junction bases not matched to a gene: 5. The CDR3 nucleotides read TGCGCCAGCAGCGTTGGCGGGAGATCCTACGAGCAGTACTTC. Translating gives CASSVGGRSYEQYF.

The chain is built from TRBV12-3 or TRBV12-4 and TRBJ2-3; 11 bases align to TRBD2. V lost 5 bases, J lost 2 bases, and 12 bases stayed unmatched. There are 18 residues in the CDR3. CDR3 residues: CASSRQLHSGGATDTQYF. CDR3 nucleotides: TGTGCCAGCAGTCGCCAACTCCATAGCGGGGGGGCCACAGATACGCAGTATTTT.

This clonotype showed up just a few times. V and J are TRBV5-5 and TRBJ1-1; D perhaps matches TRBD1 (5 bases). The CDR3 length is 14 residues. CDR1 is SGHKS and CDR2 is YYEKEE in the germline V gene (reference sequence). The CDR3 sequence is CATSEVGGTAEAFF. CDR3 in DNA: TGTGCAACCAGCGAAGTGGGGGGAACAGCTGAAGCTTTCTTT. Drawing the rest from reference TRBV5-5 and TRBJ1-1, the complete variable domain is DAGVTQSPTHLIKTRGQQVTLRCSPISGHKSVSWYQQVLGQGPQFIFQYYEKEERGRGNFPDRFSARQFPNYSSELNVNALLLGDSALYLCATSEVGGTAEAFFGQGTRLTVV.

The chain is built from TRBV6-1 and TRBJ1-1; D not certain. V lost 4 bases and J lost 7, with 10 bases in between. This CDR3 comprises 12 residues. CDR1 MNHNS and CDR2 SASEGT come from the germline V gene. CDR3: CASSARSSEAFF. CDR3 DNA sequence: TGTGCCAGCAGTGCACGCTCAAGTGAAGCTTTCTTT.

This clonotype appeared many times. The chain has TRBV10-3 and TRBJ2-2, with unresolved D. Germline V gene sequence: CDR1 ENHRY, CDR2 SYGVKD. The CDR3 spans 13 residues. Trimming shortened V by 5 bases and J by 1 base, and 5 bases separated the two germline ends. CDR3 in DNA: TGTGCCATCAGTAATCAGAACACCGGGGAGCTGTTTTTT. It specifies CAISNQNTGELFF.

The chain is built from TRBV6-5 and TRBJ2-3, with D possibly matching TRBD2 (6 bases). V was trimmed by 2 bases and J by 1 base, leaving 10 bases between them. The germline V gene has CDR1 MNHEY and CDR2 SVGAGI. The CDR3 has 15 residues. The CDR3 coding sequence is TGTGCCAGCAGTTACAAATCGGGGGGCACAGATACGCAGTATTTT. Residues: CASSYKSGGTDTQYF.

This clonotype was counted ten times or more. V gene TRBV20-1 combines with J gene TRBJ2-7, with TRBD1 matching 8 bases. After removal of 3 bases from V and 5 bases from J, the junction contained 6 bases not matched to a gene. The length of the CDR3 is 13 residues. The V gene's germline CDR1 is DFQATT and CDR2 SNEGSKA (reference sequence). CDR3 sequence: CSASTQGANEQYF. The CDR3 bases are TGCAGTGCTAGCACGCAGGGGGCGAACGAGCAGTACTTC.

The V gene is TRBV6-7, the J gene TRBJ2-2; possibly TRBD1 or TRBD2 for D (5 bases each). TRBV6-7 is an ORF for which the function is uncertain. Trimming stripped 8 bases from V and 0 bases from J, with 16 bases between. The CDR3 is made up of 16 amino acids. The CDR3 is CASAFGTAANTGELFF. For the CDR3, the DNA is TGTGCCAGCGCGTTTGGGACGGCCGCGAACACCGGGGAGCTGTTTTTT.

This clonotype showed up just a few times. The V and J genes are TRBV6-1 and TRBJ1-1; TRBD1 is a possible D gene (5 bases). V was pared by 5 bases and J by 4 bases, with 17 bases between. The CDR3 covers 15 residues. Germline loops: CDR1 MNHNS, CDR2 SASEGT. CDR3 amino acids: CASSPAHSGGTEAFF. The CDR3 coding sequence is TGTGCCAGCAGTCCCGCCCATTCGGGGGGCACTGAAGCTTTCTTT.

With regard to this clonotype: The conserved final phenylalanine or tryptophan is absent from the CDR3, which likely points to a read error. The chain carries TRBV7-2 and TRBJ2-7; possibly TRBD2 for D (6 bases). This CDR3 is 14 amino acids long. The V gene's germline CDR1 is SGHTA and CDR2 FQGNSA. CDR3 loop: CASSGHWDSHEQYL. CDR3 sequence (DNA): TGTGCCAGCAGCGGGCATTGGGACTCCCACGAGCAGTACCTC.

This clonotype was found many times. The CDR3 DNA reads as TGTGCCAGCAGCCCAAGGACAGGGGGTCTATACGAGCAGTACTTC. Its translation is CASSPRTGGLYEQYF. The gene calls are TRBV7-9 and TRBJ2-7; 10 bases are a match to TRBD1. The V gene end was trimmed by 5 bases and the J gene end by 4 bases; junction bases not matched to a gene: 8. CDR3 length equals 15 residues. Germline V gives CDR1 SEHNR, CDR2 FQNEAQ (reference sequence).

Notes on this clonotype: A read error may be the cause here, since a much bigger clone is one base away. The CDR3 nucleotides are TGTGCCAGCAGCCCATCCCCCCCGTCTAGCGGCCTGGGGGATGCGCAGTATTTT. Its protein product is CASSPSPPSSGLGDAQYF. The chain joins TRBV7-6 to TRBJ2-3; 7 bases line up with TRBD2. The germline gives CDR1 SGHVS, CDR2 FNYEAQ. Trimming took 5 bases from V and 10 from J; bases not matched to a gene: 24. This CDR3 spans 18 amino acids. Supplemented by reference TRBV7-6 and TRBJ2-3, the full variable domain reads GAGVSQSPRYKVTKRGQDVALRCDPISGHVSLYWYRQALGQGPEFLTYFNYEAQQDKSGLPNDRFSAERPEGSISTLTIQRTEQRDSAMYRCASSPSPPSSGLGDAQYFGPGTRLTVL.

This clonotype was seen many times. J is TRBJ2-5 and V is TRBV7-2, with D perhaps matching TRBD2 (5 bases). The CDR3 consists of 16 residues. Trimming left V 3 bases short and J 2 bases short, with 16 bases between. CDR1 SGHTA and CDR2 FQGNSA come from the germline V gene. The CDR3 DNA reads as TGTGCCAGCAGCTTCGTCGGCGGACTTAAACAAGAGACCCAGTACTTC. This translates into CASSFVGGLKQETQYF.

The V call is TRBV7-9, the J call TRBJ2-1; tentative D call: TRBD1 (5 bases). The V and J ends lost 4 bases and 6 bases respectively, with 13 bases between them. CDR3 length equals 14 residues. Germline CDR1 is SEHNR and CDR2 is FQNEAQ (reference sequence). The CDR3 coding sequence is TGTGCCAGCAGCTCAGGGCAGGGTGGCAATGAGCAGTTCTTC. It specifies CASSSGQGGNEQFF.

This clonotype was seen repeatedly, ten times or more. The chain is built from TRBV2 and TRBJ2-7; no clear D. V was trimmed by 4 bases and J by 3 bases, leaving 16 bases between them. Germline V lookup: CDR1 SNHLY, CDR2 FYNNEI. The CDR3 spans 15 residues. The CDR3 bases are TGTGCCAGCAGTGTAAGGCCCCTATTTGACTACGAGCAGTACTTC. Translated: CASSVRPLFDYEQYF.

There are many counts of this clonotype. The chain employs TRBV18 and TRBJ1-6, with D unresolved. In germline, CDR1 is KGHSH, CDR2 LQKENI. V was shortened by 3 bases and J by 8 bases, with 14 bases between the two germline ends. The length of the CDR3 is 15 residues. In DNA form, the CDR3 reads TGTGCCAGCTCACCTTCGACTTCTGTGGATTCACCCCTCCACTTT. It is translated as CASSPSTSVDSPLHF.

Ten or more counts support this clonotype. The chain recombines TRBV20-1 with TRBJ1-1, with D possibly TRBD1 on 6 matching bases. Germline V lookup: CDR1 DFQATT, CDR2 SNEGSKA (reference sequence). The CDR3 consists of 14 residues. With 3 bases removed from V and 1 base from J, the gap between germline ends came to 12 bases. CDR3 coding DNA: TGCAGTGCTAGCGGCGTCAGGGGGAACACTGAAGCTTTCTTT. It codes for CSASGVRGNTEAFF.

This clonotype was counted at least ten times. The chain employs TRBV11-3 and TRBJ2-1; 10 bases agree with TRBD2. In germline, CDR1 is SGHNT, CDR2 YENEEA. Trimming took 1 base from V and 8 from J; bases not matched to a gene: 8. The CDR3 length is 16 residues. The CDR3: CASSLAKRGGSDEQFF. DNA of the CDR3: TGTGCCAGCAGCTTAGCTAAGCGGGGGGGCTCGGATGAGCAGTTCTTC.

This clonotype was seen ten or more times. The V gene is TRBV7-9, the J gene TRBJ2-5; D remains ambiguous. The CDR3 contains 11 residues. The V end lost 4 bases, the J end lost 7 bases, and 7 bases lay between the germline ends. From germline, CDR1 is SEHNR and CDR2 FQNEAQ (reference sequence). Written as DNA, the CDR3 is TGTGCCAGCAGCTCCCTGGGGACCCAGTACTTC. This codes for CASSSLGTQYF.

Only a few counts were recorded for this clonotype. In this CDR3 the conserved last residue, phenylalanine or tryptophan, is missing, so a read error is likely. J is TRBJ1-1 and V is TRBV6-2 or TRBV6-3; D gene ambiguous. CDR1 is MNHEY and CDR2 is SVGEGT in the germline V gene. Trimming pared 6 bases from V and 1 base from J, leaving 9 bases between. CDR3 length: 13 residues. Here the CDR3 reads CASRERGNTEAFS. The DNA of the CDR3 is TGTGCCAGCAGGGAGCGGGGGAACACTGAAGCTTTCTCT.